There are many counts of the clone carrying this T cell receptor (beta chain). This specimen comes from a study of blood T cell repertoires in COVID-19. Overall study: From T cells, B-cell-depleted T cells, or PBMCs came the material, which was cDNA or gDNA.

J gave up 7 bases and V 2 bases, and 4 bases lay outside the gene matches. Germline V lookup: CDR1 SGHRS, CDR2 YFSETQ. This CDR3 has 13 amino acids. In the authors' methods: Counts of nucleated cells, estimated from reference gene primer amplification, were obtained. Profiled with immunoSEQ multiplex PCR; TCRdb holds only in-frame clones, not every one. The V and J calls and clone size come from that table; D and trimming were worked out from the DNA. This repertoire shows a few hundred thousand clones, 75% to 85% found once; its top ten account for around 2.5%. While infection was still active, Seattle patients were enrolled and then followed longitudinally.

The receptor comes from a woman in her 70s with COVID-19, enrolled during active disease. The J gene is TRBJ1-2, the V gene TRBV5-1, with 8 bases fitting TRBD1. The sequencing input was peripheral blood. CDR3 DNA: TGCGCCAGCAGCTTTCAGGGGGCGGGTGGCTACACCTTC. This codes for CASSFQGAGGYTF.